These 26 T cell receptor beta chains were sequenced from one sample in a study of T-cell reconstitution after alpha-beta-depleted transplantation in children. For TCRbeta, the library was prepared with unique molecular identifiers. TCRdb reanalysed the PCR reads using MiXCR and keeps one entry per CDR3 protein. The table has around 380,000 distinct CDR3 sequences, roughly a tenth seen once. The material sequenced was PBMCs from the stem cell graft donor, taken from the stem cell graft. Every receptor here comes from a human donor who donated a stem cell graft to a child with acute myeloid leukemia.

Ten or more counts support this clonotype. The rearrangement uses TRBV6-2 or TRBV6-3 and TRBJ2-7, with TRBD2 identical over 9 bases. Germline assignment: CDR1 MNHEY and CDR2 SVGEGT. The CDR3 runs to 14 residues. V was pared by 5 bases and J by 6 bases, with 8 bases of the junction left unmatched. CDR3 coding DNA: TGTGCCAGCAGTCCGGGACTAGCATTTAGCGAGCAGTACTTC. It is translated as CASSPGLAFSEQYF.

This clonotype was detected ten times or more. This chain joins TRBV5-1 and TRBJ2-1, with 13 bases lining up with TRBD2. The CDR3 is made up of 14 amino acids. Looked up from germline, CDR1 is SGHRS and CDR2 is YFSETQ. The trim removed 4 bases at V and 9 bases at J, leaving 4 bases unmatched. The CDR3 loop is CASSATSGRAEQFF. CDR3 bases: TGCGCCAGCAGCGCTACTAGCGGGAGGGCTGAGCAGTTCTTC.

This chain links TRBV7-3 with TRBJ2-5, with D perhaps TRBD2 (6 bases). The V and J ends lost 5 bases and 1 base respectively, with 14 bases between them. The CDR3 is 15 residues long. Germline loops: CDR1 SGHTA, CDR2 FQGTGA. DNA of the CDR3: TGTGCCAGCAGCGGGGGACTCTGGCTCCAAGAGACCCAGTACTTC. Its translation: CASSGGLWLQETQYF.

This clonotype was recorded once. CDR3 nucleotide sequence: TGTGCCAGCAAGGGGACTACCTCGAGGACCGGGGAGCTGTTTTTT. Protein: CASKGTTSRTGELFF. The rearrangement uses TRBV2 and TRBJ2-2; 7 bases line up with TRBD2. Germline CDR1 SNHLY, CDR2 FYNNEI. The CDR3 runs to 15 residues. Trimming removed 7 bases from V and 5 bases from J; junction bases left unmatched: 10.

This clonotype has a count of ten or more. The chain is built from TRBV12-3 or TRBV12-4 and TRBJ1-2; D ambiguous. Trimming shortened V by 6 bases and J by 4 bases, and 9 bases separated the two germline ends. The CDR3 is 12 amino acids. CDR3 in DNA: TGTGCCAGCAGCTCTACTGCCTATGGCTACACCTTC. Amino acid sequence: CASSSTAYGYTF.

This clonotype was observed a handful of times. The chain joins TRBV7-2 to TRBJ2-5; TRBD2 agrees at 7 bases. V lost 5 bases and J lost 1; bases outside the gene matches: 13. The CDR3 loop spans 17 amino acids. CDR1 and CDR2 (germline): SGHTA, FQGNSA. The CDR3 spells CASSLGGRGRFQETQYF. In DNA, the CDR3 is TGTGCCAGCAGCCTAGGTGGGCGGGGGAGATTCCAAGAGACCCAGTACTTC.

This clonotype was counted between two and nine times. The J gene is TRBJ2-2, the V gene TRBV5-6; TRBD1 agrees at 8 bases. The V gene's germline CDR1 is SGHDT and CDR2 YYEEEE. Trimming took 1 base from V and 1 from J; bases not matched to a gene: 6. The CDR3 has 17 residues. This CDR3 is CASSLRRTGRNTGELFF. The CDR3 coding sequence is TGTGCCAGCAGCTTGCGGAGGACAGGGCGGAACACCGGGGAGCTGTTTTTT. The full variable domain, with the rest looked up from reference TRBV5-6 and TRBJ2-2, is DAGVTQSPTHLIKTRGQQVTLRCSPKSGHDTVSWYQQALGQGPQFIFQYYEEEERQRGNFPDRFSGHQFPNYSSELNVNALLLGDSALYLCASSLRRTGRNTGELFFGEGSRLTVL.

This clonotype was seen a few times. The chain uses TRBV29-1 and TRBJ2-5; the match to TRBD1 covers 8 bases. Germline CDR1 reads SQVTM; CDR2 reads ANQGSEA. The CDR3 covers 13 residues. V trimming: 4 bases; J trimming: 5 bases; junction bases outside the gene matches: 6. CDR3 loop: CSVAGGLGETQYF. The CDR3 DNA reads TGCAGCGTTGCAGGGGGCCTTGGGGAGACCCAGTACTTC.

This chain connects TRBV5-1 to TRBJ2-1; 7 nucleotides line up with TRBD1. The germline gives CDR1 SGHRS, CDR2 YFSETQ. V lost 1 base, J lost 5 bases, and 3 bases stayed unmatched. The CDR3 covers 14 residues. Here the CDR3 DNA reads TGCGCCAGCAGCTTGTTCGGACAGGACAATGAGCAGTTCTTC. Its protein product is CASSLFGQDNEQFF.

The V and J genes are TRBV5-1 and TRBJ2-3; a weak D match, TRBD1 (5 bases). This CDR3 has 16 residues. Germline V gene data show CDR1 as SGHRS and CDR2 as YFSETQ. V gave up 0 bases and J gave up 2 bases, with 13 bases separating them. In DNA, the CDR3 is TGCGCCAGCAGCTTGGTCGGACAAGCTGCCACAGATACGCAGTATTTT. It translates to CASSLVGQAATDTQYF.

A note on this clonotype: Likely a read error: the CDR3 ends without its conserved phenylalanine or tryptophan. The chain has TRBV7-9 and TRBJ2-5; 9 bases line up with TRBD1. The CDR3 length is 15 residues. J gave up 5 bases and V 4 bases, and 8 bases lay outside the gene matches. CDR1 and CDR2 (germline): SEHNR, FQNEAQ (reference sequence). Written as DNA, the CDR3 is TGTGCCAGCAGCTACGGACAGGGGTTTATGGAGACCCAGTACTTG. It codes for CASSYGQGFMETQYL.

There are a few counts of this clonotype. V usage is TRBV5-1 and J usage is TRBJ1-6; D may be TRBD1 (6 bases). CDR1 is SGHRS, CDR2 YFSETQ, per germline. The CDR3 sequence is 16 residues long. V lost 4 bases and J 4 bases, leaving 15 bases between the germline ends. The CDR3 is CASSPKDSSYNSPLHF. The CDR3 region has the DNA TGCGCCAGCAGCCCGAAGGACAGCAGTTATAATTCACCCCTCCACTTT.

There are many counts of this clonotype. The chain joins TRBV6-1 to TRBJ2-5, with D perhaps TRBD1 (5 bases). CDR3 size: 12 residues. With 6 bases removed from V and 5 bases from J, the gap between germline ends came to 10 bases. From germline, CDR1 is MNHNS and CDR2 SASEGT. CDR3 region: CASSSRVETQYF. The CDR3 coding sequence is TGTGCCAGCAGCTCCAGGGTGGAGACCCAGTACTTC.

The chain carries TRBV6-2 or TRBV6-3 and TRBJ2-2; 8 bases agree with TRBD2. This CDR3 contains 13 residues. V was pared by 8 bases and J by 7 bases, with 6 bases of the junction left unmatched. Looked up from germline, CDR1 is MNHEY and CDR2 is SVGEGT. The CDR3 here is CASSLAVGGELFF. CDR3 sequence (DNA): TGTGCCAGCTCACTAGCGGTGGGCGGGGAGCTGTTTTTT.

CDR3 nucleotide sequence: TGTGCCAGCAGCTTAGTTGATAGCTGGGAGCAGTTCTTC. This gives the protein CASSLVDSWEQFF. The J gene is TRBJ2-1, the V gene TRBV11-2; D unresolved. With 1 base removed from V and 10 bases from J, the gap between germline ends came to 11 bases. The CDR3 has 13 residues. Germline-derived CDR1 and CDR2 are SGHAT and FQNNGV.

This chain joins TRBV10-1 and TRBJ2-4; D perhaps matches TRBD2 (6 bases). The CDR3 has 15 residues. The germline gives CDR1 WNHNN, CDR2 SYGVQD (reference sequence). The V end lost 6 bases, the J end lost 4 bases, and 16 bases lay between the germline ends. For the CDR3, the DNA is TGCGCCAGCAGCAAGGACACCGGGACTAAAAACATTCAGTACTTC. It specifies CASSKDTGTKNIQYF.

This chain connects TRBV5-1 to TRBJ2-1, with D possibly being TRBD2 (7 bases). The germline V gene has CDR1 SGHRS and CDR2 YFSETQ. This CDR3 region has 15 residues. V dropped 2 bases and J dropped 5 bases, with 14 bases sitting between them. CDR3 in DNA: TGCGCCAGCAGCTTAGGCGGGGGCATCAACAATGAGCAGTTCTTC. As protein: CASSLGGGINNEQFF.

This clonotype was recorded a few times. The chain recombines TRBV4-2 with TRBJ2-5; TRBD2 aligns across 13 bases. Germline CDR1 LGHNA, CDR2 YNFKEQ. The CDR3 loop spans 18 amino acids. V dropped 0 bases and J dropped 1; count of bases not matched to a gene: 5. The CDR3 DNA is TGTGCCAGCAGCCAAGAAACTAGCGGGGGGGCCCTCCAAGAGACCCAGTACTTC. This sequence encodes CASSQETSGGALQETQYF.

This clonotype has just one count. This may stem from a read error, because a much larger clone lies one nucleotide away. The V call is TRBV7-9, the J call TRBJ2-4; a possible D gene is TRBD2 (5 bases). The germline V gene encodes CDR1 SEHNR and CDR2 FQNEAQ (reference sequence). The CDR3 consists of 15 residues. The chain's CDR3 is CASSPYGVTKNSQYF. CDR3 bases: TGTGCCAGCAGCCCCTACGGGGTTACCAAAAACAGTCAGTACTTC.

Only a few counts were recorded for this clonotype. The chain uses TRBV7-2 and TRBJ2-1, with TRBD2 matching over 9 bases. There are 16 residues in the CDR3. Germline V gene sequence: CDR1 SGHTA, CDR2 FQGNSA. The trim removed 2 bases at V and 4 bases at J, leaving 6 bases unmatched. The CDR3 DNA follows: TGTGCCAGCAGCTTATCGGGACTAGCCGAATACAATGAGCAGTTCTTC. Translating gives CASSLSGLAEYNEQFF.

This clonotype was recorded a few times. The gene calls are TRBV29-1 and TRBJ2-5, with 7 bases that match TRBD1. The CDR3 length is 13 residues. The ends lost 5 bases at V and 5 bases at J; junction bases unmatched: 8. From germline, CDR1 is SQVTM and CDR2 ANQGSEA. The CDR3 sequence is CSVPDRALETQYF. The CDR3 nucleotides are TGCAGCGTTCCCGACAGGGCTTTGGAGACCCAGTACTTC.

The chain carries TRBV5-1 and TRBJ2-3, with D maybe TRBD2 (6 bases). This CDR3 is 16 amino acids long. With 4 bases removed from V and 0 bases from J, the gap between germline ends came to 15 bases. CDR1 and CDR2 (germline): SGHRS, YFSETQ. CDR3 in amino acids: CASSVGSGTSTDTQYF. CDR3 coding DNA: TGCGCCAGCAGCGTGGGATCAGGGACTAGCACAGATACGCAGTATTTT.

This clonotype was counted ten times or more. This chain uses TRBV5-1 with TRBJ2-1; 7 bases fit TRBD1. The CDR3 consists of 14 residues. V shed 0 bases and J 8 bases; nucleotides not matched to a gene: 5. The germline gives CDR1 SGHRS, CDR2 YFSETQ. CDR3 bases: TGCGCCAGCAGCTTGGATCAAGGGGGCGATGAGCAGTTCTTC. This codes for CASSLDQGGDEQFF.

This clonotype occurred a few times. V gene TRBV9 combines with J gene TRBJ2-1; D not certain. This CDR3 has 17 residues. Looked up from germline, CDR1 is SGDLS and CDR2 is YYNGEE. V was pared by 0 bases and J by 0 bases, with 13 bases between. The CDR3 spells CASSVGWSPFSYNEQFF. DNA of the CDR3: TGTGCCAGCAGCGTAGGTTGGAGCCCTTTCTCCTACAATGAGCAGTTCTTC.

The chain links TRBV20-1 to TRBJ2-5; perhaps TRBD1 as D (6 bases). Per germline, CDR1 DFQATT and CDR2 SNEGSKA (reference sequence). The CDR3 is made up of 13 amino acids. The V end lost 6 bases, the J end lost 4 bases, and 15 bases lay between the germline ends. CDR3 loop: CSARPGVRETQYF. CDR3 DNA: TGCAGTGCGCGGCCAGGGGTCCGAGAGACCCAGTACTTC.

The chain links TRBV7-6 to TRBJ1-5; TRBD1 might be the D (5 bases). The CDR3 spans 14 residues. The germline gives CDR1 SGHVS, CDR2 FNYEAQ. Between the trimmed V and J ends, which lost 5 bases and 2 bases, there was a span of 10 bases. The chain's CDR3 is CASSKGTGNQPQHF. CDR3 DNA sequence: TGTGCCAGCAGCAAAGGGACCGGCAATCAGCCCCAGCATTTT.